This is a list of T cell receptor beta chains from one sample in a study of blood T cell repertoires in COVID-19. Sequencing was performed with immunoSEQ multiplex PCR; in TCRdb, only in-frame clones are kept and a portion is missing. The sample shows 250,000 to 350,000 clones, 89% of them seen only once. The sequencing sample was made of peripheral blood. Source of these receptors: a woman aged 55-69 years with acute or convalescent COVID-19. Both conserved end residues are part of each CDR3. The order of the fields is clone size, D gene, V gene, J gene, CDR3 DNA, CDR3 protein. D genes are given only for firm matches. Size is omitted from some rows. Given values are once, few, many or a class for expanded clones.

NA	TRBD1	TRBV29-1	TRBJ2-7	TGCAGCGTTGACGGGGCCCACGGGACAGGGGTCTACGAGCAGTACTTC	CSVDGAHGTGVYEQYF
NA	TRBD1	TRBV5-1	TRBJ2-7	TGCGCCAGCAGCTTGGCTGGGGACAGTTTCTACGAGCAGTACTTC	CASSLAGDSFYEQYF
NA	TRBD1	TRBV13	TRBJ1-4	TGTGCCAGCAGCAAGGGACAGGGCATTGAAAAACTGTTTTTT	CASSKGQGIEKLFF
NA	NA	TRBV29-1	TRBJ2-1	TGCAGCGTTGAAGATCTTCCTAGCTCCTACAATGAGCAGTTCTTC	CSVEDLPSSYNEQFF
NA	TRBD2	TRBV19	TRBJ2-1	TGTGCCAGTTGTGATTATACTAGCGGGGACTACAATGAGCAGTTCTTC	CASCDYTSGDYNEQFF
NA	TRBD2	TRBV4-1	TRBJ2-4	TGCGCCAGCAGCCAAGGGGTAGCGGGGGGGCGAGCCAAAAACATTCAGTACTTC	CASSQGVAGGRAKNIQYF
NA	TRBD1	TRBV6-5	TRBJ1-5	TGTGCCAGCAGTTACTCGGGGACAGGCAATCAGCCCCAGCATTTT	CASSYSGTGNQPQHF
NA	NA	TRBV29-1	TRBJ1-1	TGCAGCGCACTCACACCGGGAGACACTGAAGCTTTCTTT	CSALTPGDTEAFF
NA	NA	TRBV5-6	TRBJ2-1	TGTGCCAGCAGTCTGGACATCTCCTCCAATGAGCAGTTCTTC	CASSLDISSNEQFF
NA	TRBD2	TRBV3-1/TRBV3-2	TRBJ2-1	TGTGCCAGCAGCCAGGCTAGCGGGGGGCCTCGGAGGTTCTTC	CASSQASGGPRRFF
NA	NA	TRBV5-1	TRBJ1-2	TGCGCCAGCAGCTTGAGCAGCTGGGAGAATGGCTACACCTTC	CASSLSSWENGYTF
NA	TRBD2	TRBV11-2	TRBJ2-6	TGTGCCAGCAGACCGCTGCGGGGGGCAACTGGGGCCAACGTCCTGACTTTC	CASRPLRGATGANVLTF
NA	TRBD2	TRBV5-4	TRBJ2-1	TGTGCCAGCAGCCACGAAAGGGCGGGGGGAATGAATGAGCAGTTCTTC	CASSHERAGGMNEQFF
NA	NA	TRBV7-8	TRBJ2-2	TGTGCCAGCAGCTTCCAGGGCACCGGGGAGCTGTTTTTT	CASSFQGTGELFF
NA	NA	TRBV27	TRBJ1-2	TGTGCCAGCAAGATGGACACGCGCTATGGCTACACCTTC	CASKMDTRYGYTF
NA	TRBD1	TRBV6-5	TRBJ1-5	TGTGCCAGCAGGGGGGGACAGTACAATCAGCCCCAGCATTTT	CASRGGQYNQPQHF
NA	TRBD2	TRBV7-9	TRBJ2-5	TGTGCCAGCAGCTCCAGACCTAGCGGGGGGTACCAAGAGACCCAGTACTTC	CASSSRPSGGYQETQYF
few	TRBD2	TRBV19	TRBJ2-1	TGTGCCATCTCACGGGGGGGCGACTACAATGAGCAGTTCTTC	CAISRGGDYNEQFF
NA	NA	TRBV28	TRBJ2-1	TGTGCCAGCAGTTTATCAGGGGTCTCCTACAATGAGCAGTTCTTC	CASSLSGVSYNEQFF
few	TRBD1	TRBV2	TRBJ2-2	TGTGCCGCCAGGCGGGGGGACAGGGGGTTTGGCACCGGGGAGCTGTTTTTT	CAARRGDRGFGTGELFF
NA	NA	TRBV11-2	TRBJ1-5	TGTGCCAGCAGCTGGGGGCTAGGGGTTCAGCCCCAGCATTTT	CASSWGLGVQPQHF
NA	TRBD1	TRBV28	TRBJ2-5	TGTGCCAGCAGTCTGGGACAGGGGGGGTTAGAGACCCAGTACTTC	CASSLGQGGLETQYF
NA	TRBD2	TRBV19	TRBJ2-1	TGTGCCAGTAGTATAGGCCGACTAGCGGGAGGGGACAATGAGCAGTTCTTC	CASSIGRLAGGDNEQFF
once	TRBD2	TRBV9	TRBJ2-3	TGTGCCAGCAGCGTAGCCAGCGGGAGGGCCCTAGATACGCAGTATTTT	CASSVASGRALDTQYF
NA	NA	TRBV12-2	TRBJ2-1	TGTGCAAGTCGCTTAGAAGGGGACTACAGGTACAATGAGCAGTTCTTC	CASRLEGDYRYNEQFF
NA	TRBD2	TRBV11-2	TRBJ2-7	TGTGCCAGCAGCTGGGGACTAGCGACTACCGAGCAGTACTTC	CASSWGLATTEQYF
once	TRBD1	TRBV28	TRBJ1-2	TGTGCCAGCACTATAGGGACAGGGGGCCTCTATGGCTACACCTTC	CASTIGTGGLYGYTF
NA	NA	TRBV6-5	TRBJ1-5	TGTGCCAGCACGAGCATAGGGGGCAATCAGCCCCAGCATTTT	CASTSIGGNQPQHF
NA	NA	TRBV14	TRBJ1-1	TGTGCCAGCAGTGAATTCGGACAGCTGAACACTGAAGCTTTCTTT	CASSEFGQLNTEAFF
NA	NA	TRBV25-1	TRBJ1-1	TGTGCCAGCAGTGGACCTCGGGGGACTGAAGCTTTCTTT	CASSGPRGTEAFF
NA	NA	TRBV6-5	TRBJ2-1	TGTGCCAGTATTTTTCCCATTCGGCCCACGGGGGAGCAGTTCTTC	CASIFPIRPTGEQFF
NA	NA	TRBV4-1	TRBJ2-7	TGCGCCAGCAGCCGGACGGGATCCTACGAGCAGTACTTC	CASSRTGSYEQYF
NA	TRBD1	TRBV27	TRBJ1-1	TGTGCCAGCAGTTTGGTGGGACAGGGGGCGCCCGGCACTGAAGCTTTCTTT	CASSLVGQGAPGTEAFF
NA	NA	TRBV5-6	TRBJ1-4	TGTGCCAGCAGCTTGGAGGGGGTCGAAAAACTGTTTTTT	CASSLEGVEKLFF
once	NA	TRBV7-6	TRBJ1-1	TGTGCCAGCAGCTTAGGGGGTCAGGACAGTTCTGAAGCTTTCTTT	CASSLGGQDSSEAFF
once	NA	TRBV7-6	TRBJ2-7	TGTGCCAGCAGCTTAGGTCCAAGACAGGAGGCGTACTTC	CASSLGPRQEAYF
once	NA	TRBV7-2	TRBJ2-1	TGTGCCAGCAGCTTAGCGCGGGGCAATGAGCAGTTCTTC	CASSLARGNEQFF
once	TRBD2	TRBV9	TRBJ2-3	TGTGCCAGCAGCGTTTTGGGACTAGCGGGGACGACAGATACGCAGTATTTT	CASSVLGLAGTTDTQYF
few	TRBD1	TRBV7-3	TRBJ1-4	TGTGCCAGCAGCTTACGGACAGGGGTAGGACTAGGAGAAAAACTGTTTTTT	CASSLRTGVGLGEKLFF
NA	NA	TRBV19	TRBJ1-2	TGTGCCAGTAGTATAGCTGCTGCCGAGAACTATGGCTACACCTTC	CASSIAAAENYGYTF
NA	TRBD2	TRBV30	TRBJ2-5	TGTGCCTGGAGTGGCCTGGGACTAGCGGGATTGGGGGTACAAGAGACCCAGTACTTC	CAWSGLGLAGLGVQETQYF
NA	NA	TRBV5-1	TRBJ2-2	TGCGCCAGCAGCTTGACCATACAGGTCACCGGGGAGCTGTTTTTT	CASSLTIQVTGELFF
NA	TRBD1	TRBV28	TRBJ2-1	TGTGCCAGCAGTTCTAGTATCGGGTGGCAGGGGGCCGGTGAGCAGTTCTTC	CASSSSIGWQGAGEQFF
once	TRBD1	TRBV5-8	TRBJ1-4	TGTGCCAGCAGCTTGGTACAGGGGGGTGGAACTAATGAAAAACTGTTTTTT	CASSLVQGGGTNEKLFF
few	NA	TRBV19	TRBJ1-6	TGTGCCAGTAGTAACCAGGGTGTCGGTTCACCCCTCCACTTT	CASSNQGVGSPLHF
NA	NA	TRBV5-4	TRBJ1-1	TGTGCCAGCAGGCATTGGGGGGTTGGAACTGAAGCTTTCTTT	CASRHWGVGTEAFF
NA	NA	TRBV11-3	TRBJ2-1	TGTGCCAGCAGCTTAGGCCCTACTAGACTCCATGAGCAGTTCTTC	CASSLGPTRLHEQFF
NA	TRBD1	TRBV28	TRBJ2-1	TGTGCCAGCAGCTCGACAGGGGGCTTGTACAATGAGCAGTTCTTC	CASSSTGGLYNEQFF
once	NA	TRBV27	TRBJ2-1	TGTGCCAGCAGTTTACGGGGAGCGGAGCAGTTCTTC	CASSLRGAEQFF
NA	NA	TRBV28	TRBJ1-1	TGTGCCAGCGGCCGTGGGTCGGGCACTGAAGCTTTCTTT	CASGRGSGTEAFF
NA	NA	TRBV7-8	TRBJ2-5	TGTGCCAGCAGCTTTTACAGGGTCGATCAAGAGACCCAGTACTTC	CASSFYRVDQETQYF
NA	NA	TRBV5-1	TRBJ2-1	TGCGCCAGCAGCTCCGGGAGAAACAATGAGCAGTTCTTC	CASSSGRNNEQFF
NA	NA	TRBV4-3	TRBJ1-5	TGCGCCAGCAGCCAAGATAGACTAAGCAATCAGCCCCAGCATTTT	CASSQDRLSNQPQHF
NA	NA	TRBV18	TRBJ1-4	TGTGCCAGCTCAGTTCGGTCCCCGCCAGGGGAAAAACTGTTTTTT	CASSVRSPPGEKLFF